These 18 T cell receptor beta chains originate from one sample sequenced in a study of T-cell memory formation after mild COVID-19. Via MiXCR, TCRdb re-called the 5' RACE reads, giving one row per CDR3 protein. Of about half a million distinct CDR3 sequences in the sample, around a sixth were seen once. Specimen: PBMCs or a T cell subset sorted from them (not recorded which). These receptors all stem from an adult woman who had mild COVID-19 (a few samples of this study predate the infection). Cell type and time point are not known.

In this sample, this clonotype turned up a few times. The rearrangement uses TRBV12-3 or TRBV12-4 and TRBJ2-7; D is possibly TRBD1 (5 bases). The V end was cut by 6 bases, the J end by 4 bases, with 25 bases between. The CDR3 runs 17 residues. In nucleotides, the CDR3 is TGTGCCAGCAGCGACAGACGACAGTTTGACTCGGGTTACGAGCAGTACTTC. Residues: CASSDRRQFDSGYEQYF.

This clonotype was observed a handful of times. This chain uses TRBV15 with TRBJ2-1; a possible D gene is TRBD2 (6 bases). This CDR3 has 17 residues. Trimming stripped 2 bases from V and 0 bases from J, with 14 bases between. Per germline, CDR1 LNHNV and CDR2 YYDKDF (reference sequence). The DNA of the CDR3 is TGTGCCACCAGCAGACGACCGGGGGAGAGCTCCTACAATGAGCAGTTCTTC. The encoded protein is CATSRRPGESSYNEQFF.

The rearrangement uses TRBV7-3 and TRBJ1-1; D possibly corresponds to TRBD1 (6 bases). V lost 0 bases to trimming and J lost 1 base, with 6 bases between them. This CDR3 region has 14 residues. Germline CDR1 and CDR2: SGHTA and FQGTGA. In DNA form, the CDR3 reads TGTGCCAGCAGCTTAACACAGGGGAACACTGAAGCTTTCTTT. Translation gives CASSLTQGNTEAFF. The variable domain in full, with the rest retrieved from reference TRBV7-3 and TRBJ1-1, is GAGVSQTPSNKVTEKGKYVELRCDPISGHTALYWYRQSLGQGPEFLIYFQGTGAADDSGLPNDRFFAVRPEGSVSTLKIQRTERGDSAVYLCASSLTQGNTEAFFGQGTRLTVV.

This clonotype was recorded a few times. The rearrangement links TRBV5-5 to TRBJ1-1; TRBD1 aligns across 8 bases. Germline CDR1 and CDR2: SGHKS and YYEKEE (reference sequence). Trimming cost V 2 bases and J 4 bases; bases outside gene matches: 10. This CDR3 region has 16 residues. The CDR3 is CASSLSGQGGGTEAFF. The CDR3 nucleotides are TGTGCCAGCAGCTTAAGCGGACAGGGAGGAGGCACTGAAGCTTTCTTT.

Only a few counts were recorded for this clonotype. The chain has TRBV30 and TRBJ2-1; D is tentatively TRBD1 or TRBD2 (6 bases each). CDR1 is GTSNPN and CDR2 is SVGIG in the germline V gene (reference sequence). The V end was cut by 0 bases, the J end by 2 bases, with 17 bases between. The CDR3 totals 17 residues. CDR3 sequence reads: CAWSVSLGGSAYNEQFF. CDR3 DNA sequence: TGTGCCTGGAGTGTTTCGTTAGGGGGGAGCGCCTACAATGAGCAGTTCTTC. Variable domain in full (rest from reference TRBV30 and TRBJ2-1): SQTIHQWPATLVQPVGSPLSLECTVEGTSNPNLYWYRQAAGRGLQLLFYSVGIGQISSEVPQNLSASRPQDRQFILSSKKLLLSDSGFYLCAWSVSLGGSAYNEQFFGPGTRLTVL.

The chain employs TRBV7-2 and TRBJ2-1, with 8 bases fitting TRBD1. Unmatched junction bases numbered 5, after V lost 7 bases and J lost 6 bases. The CDR3 loop spans 13 amino acids. CDR1 and CDR2 from the germline V gene are SGHTA and FQGNSA. The CDR3 DNA is TGTGCCAGCAACCAGGACAGGGTCAATGAGCAGTTCTTC. Protein: CASNQDRVNEQFF.

This clonotype came up a few times. The rearrangement links TRBV7-3 to TRBJ1-1; D is uncertain. CDR3 length: 15 amino acids. The germline gives CDR1 SGHTA, CDR2 FQGTGA. V was cut by 5 bases and J by 0 bases, with 13 bases left in between. The CDR3 loop reads CASSPEPGMNTEAFF. Written as DNA, the CDR3 is TGTGCCAGCAGCCCAGAACCGGGGATGAACACTGAAGCTTTCTTT.

This clonotype was counted a few times. The CDR3 coding sequence is TGTGCCAGCAGCTTGGTGGGGACAGGGGGCGAAAGCCAGTACTTC. As protein: CASSLVGTGGESQYF. The V call is TRBV5-5, the J call TRBJ2-4; 12 bases align to TRBD1. The CDR3 covers 15 residues. Trimming took 0 bases from V and 13 from J; bases not matched to a gene: 8. CDR1 SGHKS and CDR2 YYEKEE come from the germline V gene (reference sequence).

V is TRBV2 and J is TRBJ2-1; D gene uncertain. CDR1 and CDR2 from the germline V gene are SNHLY and FYNNEI. V lost 8 bases and J lost 4, with 18 bases in between. CDR3 size: 15 residues. CDR3 amino acids: CASERSPRTYNEQFF. Written as DNA, the CDR3 is TGTGCCAGCGAACGGTCCCCCCGTACTTACAATGAGCAGTTCTTC.

V usage is TRBV21-1 and J usage is TRBJ2-1; the D segment call TRBD2 is taken from the table without a DNA check. TRBV21-1 is given as a pseudogene. CDR3 length: 20 amino acids. CDR3 bases: TGTGCCAGCAGCAAAGGACGTGCCGCCGGGGGGGAGGTTGCCTACAATGAGCAGTTCTTC. The encoded protein is CASSKGRAAGGEVAYNEQFF.

The CDR3 sequence: CASSQGSTAGWASYEQYF. The CDR3 DNA follows: TGTGCCAGCAGCCAAGGATCGACGGCCGGCTGGGCGTCCTACGAGCAGTACTTC. The V call is TRBV14, the J call TRBJ2-7; D is unresolved. In germline, CDR1 is SGHDN, CDR2 FVKESK. V was shortened by 1 base and J by 1 base, with 20 bases between the two germline ends. The CDR3 spans 18 residues.

This rearrangement joins TRBV20-1 to TRBJ2-3, with unresolved D. V dropped 6 bases and J dropped 2 bases, with 15 bases sitting between them. The CDR3 covers 14 residues. The germline V gene has CDR1 DFQATT and CDR2 SNEGSKA (reference sequence). The chain's CDR3 is CSARPPNPTDTQYF. The CDR3 coding sequence is TGCAGTGCCAGACCCCCAAACCCCACAGATACGCAGTATTTT.

In its sample, this clonotype was seen a few times. J is TRBJ1-5 and V is TRBV4-1, with D possibly TRBD1 on 6 matching bases. In germline, CDR1 is MGHRA, CDR2 YSYEKL. CDR3 length equals 15 residues. V was cut by 0 bases and J by 6 bases, with 12 bases left in between. The CDR3 loop reads CASSQEPGGGQPQHF. CDR3 sequence (DNA): TGCGCCAGCAGCCAAGAGCCGGGAGGGGGTCAGCCCCAGCATTTT.

This clonotype occurred a few times. The CDR3 loop is CASSQGIESNQPQHF. The CDR3 nucleotides are TGTGCCAGCAGCCAAGGTATTGAGAGCAATCAGCCCCAGCATTTT. The rearrangement links TRBV3-1 to TRBJ1-5, with D unresolved. Germline V lookup: CDR1 LGHDT, CDR2 YNNKEL (reference sequence). The CDR3 consists of 15 residues. Between the trimmed V and J ends, which lost 1 base and 1 base, there was a span of 8 bases. The full variable domain, its missing parts supplied by reference TRBV3-1 and TRBJ1-5, is DTAVSQTPKYLVTQMGNDKSIKCEQNLGHDTMYWYKQDSKKFLKIMFSYNNKELIINETVPNRFSPKSPDKAHLNLHINSLELGDSAVYFCASSQGIESNQPQHFGDGTRLSIL.

Turning to this clonotype: The missing conserved phenylalanine or tryptophan at the end of this CDR3 makes a read error likely. The chain couples TRBV27 to TRBJ1-1; D is unclear. The CDR3 totals 14 residues. Germline V lookup: CDR1 MNHEY, CDR2 SMNVEV (reference sequence). The V end was cut by 4 bases, the J end by 11 bases, with 20 bases between. CDR3 nucleotides: TGTGCCAGCAGTTCTAACCGTTTGAACGAGGCCGCTTTCTCT. Protein product: CASSSNRLNEAAFS.

In this sample, this clonotype turned up a few times. This chain connects TRBV24-1 to TRBJ2-1; D unresolved. Germline CDR1 and CDR2: KGHDR and SFDVKD. V was pared by 1 base and J by 3 bases, with 12 bases between. The length of the CDR3 is 16 residues. The CDR3 bases are TGTGCCACCAGTGATTTTGAGGCGAAGAGCTACAATGAGCAGTTCTTC. Amino acid sequence: CATSDFEAKSYNEQFF.

This clonotype was seen a few times. J is TRBJ2-5 and V is TRBV18, with no clear D. Trimming left V 3 bases short and J 2 bases short, with 10 bases between. CDR3 length: 14 residues. Per germline, CDR1 KGHSH and CDR2 LQKENI. This CDR3 is CASSPGATQETQYF. The CDR3 DNA is TGTGCCAGCTCACCCGGAGCGACGCAAGAGACCCAGTACTTC.

This clonotype has only a few counts. This rearrangement joins TRBV7-2 to TRBJ1-1; D call uncertain. The CDR3 consists of 14 residues. Germline assignment: CDR1 SGHTA and CDR2 FQGNSA. V gave up 2 bases and J gave up 9 bases, with 16 bases separating them. Here the CDR3 reads CASSLSWWGTKAFF. In nucleotides, the CDR3 is TGTGCCAGCAGCTTATCCTGGTGGGGTACGAAAGCTTTCTTT.